This T cell receptor (beta chain) was found in a study of T-cell reconstitution after alpha-beta-depleted transplantation in children. Trimming cost V 5 bases and J 1 base, with 11 bases left between them. The CDR3 totals 15 residues. Germline CDR1 SGHTA, CDR2 FQGNSA. Using unique molecular identifiers, the investigators prepared the TCRbeta library. TCRdb analysed the PCR reads with MiXCR anew, one entry per CDR3 protein. The sample contains a few hundred thousand distinct CDR3 sequences, approximately 7% of which appear only once. Points from the study as a whole: The origin of high day-60 TCRbeta diversity in some patients lay in surviving recipient T cells and thymic progenitors. Expanded graft clones, several hundred of them, were reportedly the source of alpha-beta T cells about two months after transplant. T-cell counts and diversity at one year following transplant were attributed mainly to newly produced T cells.

This clonotype was seen repeatedly, ten times or more. Its antigen is not identified. The chain links TRBV7-2 to TRBJ2-2; either TRBD1 or TRBD2 may supply D (5 bases each). The sample was PBMCs, taken before TCRalphabeta/CD19-depleted stem cell transplant. This TCR derives from a boy aged 2 to 10 with acute lymphoblastic leukemia, due to receive a stem cell transplant. This CDR3 is CASSPRDLNTGELFF. CDR3 sequence (DNA): TGTGCCAGCAGCCCCAGGGACCTGAACACCGGGGAGCTGTTTTTT. Filled out from reference TRBV7-2 and TRBJ2-2, the complete variable domain reads GAGVSQSPSNKVTEKGKDVELRCDPISGHTALYWYRQSLGQGLEFLIYFQGNSAPDKSGLPSDRFSAERTGGSVSTLTIQRTQQEDSAVYLCASSPRDLNTGELFFGEGSRLTVL.